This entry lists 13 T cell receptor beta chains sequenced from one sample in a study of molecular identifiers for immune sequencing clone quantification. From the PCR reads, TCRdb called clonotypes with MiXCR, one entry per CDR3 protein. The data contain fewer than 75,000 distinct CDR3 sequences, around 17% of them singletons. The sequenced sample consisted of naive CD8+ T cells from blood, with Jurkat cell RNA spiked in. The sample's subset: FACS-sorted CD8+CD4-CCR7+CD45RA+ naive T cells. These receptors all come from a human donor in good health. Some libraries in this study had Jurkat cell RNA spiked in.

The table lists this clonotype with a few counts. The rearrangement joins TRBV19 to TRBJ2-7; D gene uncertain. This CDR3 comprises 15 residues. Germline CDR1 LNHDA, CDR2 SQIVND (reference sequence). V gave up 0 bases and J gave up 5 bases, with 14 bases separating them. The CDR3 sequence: CASSIDLVTLHEQYF. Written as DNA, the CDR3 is TGTGCCAGTAGTATAGATCTAGTCACTCTCCACGAGCAGTACTTC.

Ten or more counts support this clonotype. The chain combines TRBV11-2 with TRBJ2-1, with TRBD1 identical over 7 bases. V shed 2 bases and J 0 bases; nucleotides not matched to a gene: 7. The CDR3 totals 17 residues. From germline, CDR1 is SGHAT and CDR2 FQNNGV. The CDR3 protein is CASSLRGTVFSYNEQFF. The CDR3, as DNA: TGTGCCAGCAGCTTAAGGGGGACAGTATTCTCCTACAATGAGCAGTTCTTC.

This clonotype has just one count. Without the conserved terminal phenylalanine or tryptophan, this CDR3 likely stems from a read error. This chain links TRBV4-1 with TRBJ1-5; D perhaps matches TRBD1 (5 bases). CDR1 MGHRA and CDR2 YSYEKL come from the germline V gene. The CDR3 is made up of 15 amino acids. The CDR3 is CATSQVPTENQPQHL. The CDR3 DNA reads TGCGCCACCAGCCAAGTTCCGACAGAGAATCAGCCCCAGCATCTT.

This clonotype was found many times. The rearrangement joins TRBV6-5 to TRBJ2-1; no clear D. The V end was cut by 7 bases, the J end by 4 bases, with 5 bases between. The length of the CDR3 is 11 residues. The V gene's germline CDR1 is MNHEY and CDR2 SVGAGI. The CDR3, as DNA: TGTGCCAGCACGGCGTACAATGAGCAGTTCTTC. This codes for CASTAYNEQFF.

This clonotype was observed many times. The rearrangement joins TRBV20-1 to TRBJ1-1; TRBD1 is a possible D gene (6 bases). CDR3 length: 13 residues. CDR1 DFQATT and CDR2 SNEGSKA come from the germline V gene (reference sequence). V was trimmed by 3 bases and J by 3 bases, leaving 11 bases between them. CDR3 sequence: CSASWGRDTEAFF. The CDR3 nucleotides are TGCAGTGCTAGCTGGGGGCGAGACACTGAAGCTTTCTTT.

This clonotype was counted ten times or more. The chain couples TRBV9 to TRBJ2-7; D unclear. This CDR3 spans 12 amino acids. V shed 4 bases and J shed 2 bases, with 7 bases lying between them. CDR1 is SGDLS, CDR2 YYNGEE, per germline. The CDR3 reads CASSPSAYEQYF. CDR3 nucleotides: TGTGCCAGCAGCCCCTCCGCCTACGAGCAGTACTTC.

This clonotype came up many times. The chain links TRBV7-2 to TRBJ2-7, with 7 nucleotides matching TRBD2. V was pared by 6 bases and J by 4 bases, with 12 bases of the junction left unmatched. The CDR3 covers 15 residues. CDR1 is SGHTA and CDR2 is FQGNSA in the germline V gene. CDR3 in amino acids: CASRVHLAGDYEQYF. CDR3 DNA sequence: TGTGCCAGCAGAGTTCATTTGGCGGGAGATTACGAGCAGTACTTC.

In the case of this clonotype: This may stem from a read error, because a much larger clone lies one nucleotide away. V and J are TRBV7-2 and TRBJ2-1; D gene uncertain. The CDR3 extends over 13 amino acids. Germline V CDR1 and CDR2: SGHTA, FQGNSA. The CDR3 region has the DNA TGTGCCGGCAGCTTAGTGCCCAGCAATGAGCAGTTCTTC. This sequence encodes CAGSLVPSNEQFF.

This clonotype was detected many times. The CDR3 coding sequence is TGCGCCAGCAGCCAAGGGGGATATTCCCAAGAGACCCAGTACTTC. It encodes CASSQGGYSQETQYF. The rearrangement links TRBV4-1 to TRBJ2-5, with D hard to call. CDR3 length: 15 amino acids. The V gene lost 1 base and the J gene lost 1 base, with 10 bases spanning the gap. Germline V CDR1 and CDR2: MGHRA, YSYEKL.

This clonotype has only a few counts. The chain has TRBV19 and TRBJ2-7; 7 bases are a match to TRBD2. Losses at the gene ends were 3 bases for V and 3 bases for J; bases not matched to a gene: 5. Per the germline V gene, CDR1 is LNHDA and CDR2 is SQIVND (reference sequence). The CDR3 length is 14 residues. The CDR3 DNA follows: TGTGCCAGTAGTATCGGACTAGTTCGCTACGAGCAGTACTTC. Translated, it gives CASSIGLVRYEQYF.

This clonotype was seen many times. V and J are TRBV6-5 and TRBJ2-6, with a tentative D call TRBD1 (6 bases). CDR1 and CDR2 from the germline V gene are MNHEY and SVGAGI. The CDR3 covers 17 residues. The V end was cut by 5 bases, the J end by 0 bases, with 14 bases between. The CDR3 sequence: CASSRGDTVSGANVLTF. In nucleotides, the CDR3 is TGTGCCAGCAGTCGAGGGGACACCGTCTCTGGGGCCAACGTCCTGACTTTC.

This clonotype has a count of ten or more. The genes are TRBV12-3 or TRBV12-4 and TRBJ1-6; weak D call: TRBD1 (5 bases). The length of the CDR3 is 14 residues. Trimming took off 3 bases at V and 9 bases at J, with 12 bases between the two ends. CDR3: CASSFGTAFSPLHF. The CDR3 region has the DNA TGTGCCAGCAGTTTCGGGACTGCCTTTTCACCCCTCCACTTT.

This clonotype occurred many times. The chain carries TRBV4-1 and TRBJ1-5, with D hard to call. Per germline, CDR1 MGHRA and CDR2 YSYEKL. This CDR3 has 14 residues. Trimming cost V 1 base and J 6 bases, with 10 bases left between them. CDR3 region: CASSQVGGIQPQHF. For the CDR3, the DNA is TGCGCCAGCAGCCAAGTTGGAGGGATTCAGCCCCAGCATTTT.